This TCR beta chain originates from a study of OX40 agonist ivuxolimab in advanced cancers. Study results and caveats: There was clonal expansion of CD4+ and CD8+ blood T cells by week 6 at 0.1 to 3.0 mg/kg.

Profiling relied on immunoSEQ multiplex PCR, and the TCRdb table lists in-frame clones only, not all of them. The sample contains 70,000 to 95,000 clones, around 87% of which appear only once. As to this clone: Its antigen remains unknown.

This receptor was taken from an adult with an advanced solid tumor such as melanoma, head and neck, liver or kidney cancer. Sample: CD4+ or CD8+ T cells sorted from blood, taken in a trial of the OX40 agonist ivuxolimab.

This chain's CDR3 is CASSSGQGFVRAFF. Written as DNA, the CDR3 is TGTGCCAGCAGTTCGGGACAGGGTTTTGTACGAGCTTTCTTT. The V gene is TRBV28, the J gene TRBJ1-1; TRBD1 aligns across 9 bases. CDR1 is MDHEN and CDR2 is SYDVKM in the germline V gene. With 4 bases clipped from V and 10 bases from J, the junction kept 10 bases outside the gene matches. The CDR3 spans 14 residues.